Presented here are 24 T cell receptor beta chains from one specimen sequenced in a study of shared clonotypes between healthy human individuals. TCRdb's table, derived via immunoSEQ multiplex PCR, lists solely in-frame clones and lacks some. The sample has fewer than 3 million clones; around 93% are singletons. Source material: naive CD4+ T cells from PBMCs. Subset indicated: CD45RA+ positively selected. The receptor source for this set is a man younger than 35 in good health. Some clones in this sample may be carry-over from other donors' samples.

The CDR3 is CASSSRTGLAGGSTDTQYF. CDR3 DNA: TGTGCCAGCAGTTCCCGGACAGGACTAGCGGGAGGGAGCACAGATACGCAGTATTTT. The chain is built from TRBV28 and TRBJ2-3, with 15 nucleotides matching TRBD2. CDR3 length: 19 amino acids. Germline V gene lookup returns CDR1 MDHEN and CDR2 SYDVKM. Trimming at V came to 4 bases and at J to 0 bases, leaving 8 bases not matched to a gene.

The chain couples TRBV7-9 to TRBJ2-3; 8 bases match TRBD1. Per germline, CDR1 SEHNR and CDR2 FQNEAQ (reference sequence). Trimming cost V 1 base and J 5 bases; bases outside gene matches: 5. The length of the CDR3 is 15 residues. In DNA form, the CDR3 reads TGTGCCAGCAGCTTAGGGACAGGGCTTCTAGATACGCAGTATTTT. Protein: CASSLGTGLLDTQYF.

The V and J genes are TRBV7-3 and TRBJ2-7, with 8 bases matching TRBD1. The CDR3 consists of 14 residues. J lost 9 bases, V lost 4 bases, and 11 bases had no gene match. Germline CDR1 is SGHTA and CDR2 is FQGTGA. The CDR3 bases are TGTGCCAGCAGCTCTCCGGGACAGGATGGAGGGCAGTACTTC. Protein: CASSSPGQDGGQYF.

The chain links TRBV2 to TRBJ2-7; TRBD2 aligns across 11 bases. V shed 4 bases, J shed 4 bases, and the junction held 6 bases outside the gene matches. Germline CDR1 and CDR2: SNHLY and FYNNEI. The CDR3 is made up of 15 amino acids. CDR3 residues: CASSGGLAELYEQYF. As DNA, the CDR3 is TGTGCCAGCAGTGGGGGACTAGCGGAGCTATACGAGCAGTACTTC.

The V gene is TRBV5-1, the J gene TRBJ2-2; 13 nucleotides align to TRBD2. This CDR3 contains 16 residues. Per germline, CDR1 SGHRS and CDR2 YFSETQ. Trimming took 6 bases from V and 6 from J; bases not matched to a gene: 8. CDR3 amino acids: CASTLIGLAGAGELFF. DNA of the CDR3: TGCGCCAGCACCTTAATCGGACTAGCGGGAGCCGGGGAGCTGTTTTTT.

On this clone itself: The same CDR3 can be traced to other DNA sequences in this sample. The chain links TRBV19 to TRBJ1-2; D is perhaps TRBD1 (6 bases). V was shortened by 3 bases and J by 4 bases, with 9 bases between the two germline ends. The CDR3 runs to 13 residues. Germline CDR1 and CDR2: LNHDA and SQIVND (reference sequence). CDR3 protein: CASSIGRGYGYTF. The CDR3 bases are TGTGCCAGTAGTATCGGCAGGGGCTATGGCTACACCTTC.

The rearrangement uses TRBV4-3 and TRBJ1-5, with TRBD1 matching over 8 bases. Germline trimming cut 0 bases from V and 8 bases from J; bases unmatched to any gene: 6. Germline V lookup: CDR1 LGHNA, CDR2 YSLEER. The CDR3 is made up of 15 amino acids. CDR3 residues: CASSQEQGEVEPQHF. As DNA, the CDR3 is TGCGCCAGCAGCCAAGAACAGGGGGAGGTGGAGCCCCAGCATTTT.

CDR3 nucleotide sequence: TGCGCCAGCAGGGAGACTAGCGGGAGTACAGATACGCAGTATTTT. Its translation is CASRETSGSTDTQYF. This chain joins TRBV10-2 and TRBJ2-3; 12 bases agree with TRBD2. With V trimmed by 6 bases and J by 3 bases, 4 bases remained unmatched. The germline CDR1 and CDR2 sequences are WSHSY and SAAADI. CDR3 size: 15 residues.

The chain carries TRBV2 and TRBJ1-1; a weak D match, TRBD1 (6 bases). The germline V gene has CDR1 SNHLY and CDR2 FYNNEI. Trimming shortened V by 1 base and J by 4 bases, and 13 bases separated the two germline ends. CDR3 length equals 15 residues. CDR3 coding DNA: TGTGCCAGCAGTGAAGGTCTAGGACAGTCCACTGAAGCTTTCTTT. Amino acids: CASSEGLGQSTEAFF.

V and J are TRBV7-9 and TRBJ2-3; D gene uncertain. CDR1 is SEHNR, CDR2 FQNEAQ, per germline (reference sequence). The V and J ends lost 5 bases and 1 base respectively, with 16 bases between them. This CDR3 region has 16 residues. The CDR3 DNA reads TGTGCCAGCAGCCGAGAGCTTGGATCCGGCACAGATACGCAGTATTTT. The encoded protein is CASSRELGSGTDTQYF.

V usage is TRBV9 and J usage is TRBJ1-1; tentative D call: TRBD1 (5 bases). The CDR3 runs to 13 residues. CDR1 is SGDLS and CDR2 is YYNGEE in the germline V gene. The V gene lost 0 bases and the J gene lost 4 bases, with 7 bases spanning the gap. CDR3 sequence: CASSVARATEAFF. Written as DNA, the CDR3 is TGTGCCAGCAGCGTAGCCAGGGCCACTGAAGCTTTCTTT.

The rearrangement links TRBV27 to TRBJ1-6; TRBD1 aligns across 7 bases. This CDR3 comprises 17 residues. Germline V gene lookup returns CDR1 MNHEY and CDR2 SMNVEV (reference sequence). J lost 0 bases, V lost 1 base, and 3 bases had no gene match. The CDR3 loop is CASSLYRDSSYNSPLHF. In DNA, the CDR3 is TGTGCCAGCAGTTTATACCGGGACAGCTCCTATAATTCACCCCTCCACTTT.

This clone was observed a single time. V is TRBV10-3 and J is TRBJ1-5, with D tentatively TRBD1 (5 bases). This CDR3 is 18 amino acids long. The V and J ends lost 0 bases and 1 base respectively, with 16 bases between them. CDR1 and CDR2 from the germline V gene are ENHRY and SYGVKD. CDR3 sequence reads: CAISESGGAISSNQPQHF. The DNA of the CDR3 is TGTGCCATCAGTGAGTCAGGAGGGGCTATATCGAGCAATCAGCCCCAGCATTTT.

The genes are TRBV11-2 and TRBJ2-5, with 8 bases that match TRBD2. J was trimmed by 3 bases and V by 1 base; bases with no gene match: 1. This CDR3 comprises 14 residues. Germline CDR1 SGHAT, CDR2 FQNNGV. The chain's CDR3 is CASSLVLAEETQYF. The CDR3 DNA follows: TGTGCCAGCAGCTTAGTACTAGCGGAAGAGACCCAGTACTTC.

This sequence joins TRBV7-8 and TRBJ2-5, with TRBD1 as a possible D gene (5 bases). This CDR3 region has 17 residues. The V and J ends lost 1 base and 1 base respectively, with 16 bases between them. Germline V CDR1 and CDR2: SGHVS, FQNEAQ. The CDR3: CASSLVGRGRGQETQYF. The CDR3 DNA reads TGTGCCAGCAGCTTAGTGGGGCGCGGAAGGGGCCAAGAGACCCAGTACTTC.

V and J are TRBV28 and TRBJ2-7, with 8 bases aligning to TRBD2. The CDR3 loop spans 15 amino acids. Trimming at V came to 5 bases and at J to 4 bases, leaving 10 bases not matched to a gene. CDR1 is MDHEN and CDR2 is SYDVKM in the germline V gene. The CDR3 DNA reads as TGTGCCAGCAGTCCCGGGGGGGCACTTAGGTACGAGCAGTACTTC. Its translation: CASSPGGALRYEQYF.

This chain uses TRBV5-1 with TRBJ2-7, with D unresolved. CDR1 and CDR2 (germline): SGHRS, YFSETQ. V gave up 2 bases and J gave up 0 bases, with 9 bases separating them. The CDR3 is 14 amino acids. CDR3 nucleotides: TGCGCCAGCAGCTTTGGACGAAACTCCTACGAGCAGTACTTC. It translates to CASSFGRNSYEQYF.

The chain employs TRBV5-6 and TRBJ1-1, with 8 nucleotides matching TRBD1. Trimming removed 3 bases from V and 4 bases from J; junction bases left unmatched: 5. The CDR3 has 14 residues. Germline assignment: CDR1 SGHDT and CDR2 YYEEEE. CDR3 coding DNA: TGTGCCAGCAGCTCACAGACAGGGGCCACTGAAGCTTTCTTT. It codes for CASSSQTGATEAFF.

The gene calls are TRBV9 and TRBJ2-7, with 9 positions matching TRBD2. The CDR3 totals 15 residues. Germline V gene lookup returns CDR1 SGDLS and CDR2 YYNGEE. With V trimmed by 1 base and J by 4 bases, 6 bases remained unmatched. The DNA for the CDR3 is TGTGCCAGCAGCGTAAATCCGCGGGAGGGTTACGAGCAGTACTTC. Protein sequence: CASSVNPREGYEQYF.

The V call is TRBV18, the J call TRBJ1-1, with a possible D match to TRBD1 (6 bases). This CDR3 has 13 residues. The germline V and J ends were trimmed by 6 bases and 6 bases, with 14 bases remaining between them. CDR1 and CDR2 from the germline V gene are KGHSH and LQKENI. The CDR3 bases are TGTGCCAGCTCCGACCGGTCAGGGGCTGAAGCTTTCTTT. It codes for CASSDRSGAEAFF.

This clone showed up just a few times. V usage is TRBV7-2 and J usage is TRBJ1-5; no clear D gene. This CDR3 spans 12 amino acids. V dropped 4 bases and J dropped 4 bases, with 5 bases sitting between them. The V gene's germline CDR1 is SGHTA and CDR2 FQGNSA. The CDR3 protein is CASSSGNQPQHF. CDR3 in DNA: TGTGCCAGCAGCTCGGGGAATCAGCCCCAGCATTTT.

The chain uses TRBV5-6 and TRBJ2-7, with D possibly being TRBD1 or TRBD2 (6 bases each). The CDR3 consists of 14 residues. The V end was cut by 2 bases, the J end by 2 bases, with 11 bases between. The V gene's germline CDR1 is SGHDT and CDR2 YYEEEE. The CDR3 DNA sequence: TGTGCCAGCAGCTTTGGGGGGCTTGCCTACGAGCAGTACTTC. This gives the protein CASSFGGLAYEQYF.

The V and J genes are TRBV28 and TRBJ2-1; D unclear. Trimming took off 5 bases at V and 0 bases at J, with 11 bases between the two ends. From germline, CDR1 is MDHEN and CDR2 SYDVKM. The length of the CDR3 is 15 residues. The CDR3 sequence: CASSTRWSSYNEQFF. CDR3 sequence (DNA): TGTGCCAGCAGTACAAGGTGGAGCTCCTACAATGAGCAGTTCTTC.

V gene TRBV5-4 combines with J gene TRBJ1-2; TRBD1 might be the D (5 bases). V was clipped by 3 bases and J by 1 base, with 10 bases between them. This CDR3 spans 14 amino acids. CDR1 is SGHNT and CDR2 is YYREEE in the germline V gene (reference sequence). CDR3 sequence reads: CASSSGTINYGYTF. DNA of the CDR3: TGTGCCAGCAGCTCCGGGACGATTAACTATGGCTACACCTTC.